This T cell receptor beta chain was captured in a study of shared clonotypes between healthy human individuals. Clones were sequenced by immunoSEQ multiplex PCR, and TCRdb holds only the in-frame ones, with some missing. The table shows almost 750,000 clones, with 72% occurring only once. V dropped 0 bases and J dropped 9 bases, with 10 bases sitting between them. CDR1 is LNHDA and CDR2 is SQIVND in the germline V gene (reference sequence). The CDR3 totals 13 residues. The chain combines TRBV19 with TRBJ2-3; D gene uncertain. The sample taken for sequencing was memory CD4+ T cells sorted from blood. The sample's subset: CD45RA-negative fraction. The sequence came from a woman in her twenties or thirties in good health. The CDR3 protein is CASSIEVPETQYF. CDR3 DNA: TGTGCCAGTAGTATAGAAGTTCCTGAGACGCAGTATTTT.